The source of this TCR beta chain is a study of blood T cell repertoires in COVID-19. About the research overall: In each case, the material was cDNA or gDNA derived from T cells, B-cell-depleted T cells, or PBMCs.

Seattle cases were enrolled at active infection and followed longitudinally. CDR3 length equals 15 residues. The germline V and J ends were trimmed by 4 bases and 4 bases, with 16 bases remaining between them. Germline values: CDR1 MGHRA, CDR2 YSYEKL. Original methodology: By means of reference gene primer amplification, nucleated cell counts were estimated. The method was immunoSEQ multiplex PCR; TCRdb's version includes in-frame clones alone and lacks a portion of them. V, J and clone size derive from that table, while D and trimming were established from the DNA sequence. The repertoire includes some 290,000 clones, approximately 87% of them detected once, and around 12% sits in the top ten.

V gene TRBV4-1 combines with J gene TRBJ1-2, with D perhaps matching TRBD1 (5 bases). The material sequenced was peripheral blood. The TCR comes from a woman in her thirties with COVID-19, enrolled during active disease. This CDR3 reads CASSRLQGGAYGYTF. DNA for the CDR3: TGCGCCAGCAGCCGACTTCAGGGAGGAGCCTATGGCTACACCTTC.